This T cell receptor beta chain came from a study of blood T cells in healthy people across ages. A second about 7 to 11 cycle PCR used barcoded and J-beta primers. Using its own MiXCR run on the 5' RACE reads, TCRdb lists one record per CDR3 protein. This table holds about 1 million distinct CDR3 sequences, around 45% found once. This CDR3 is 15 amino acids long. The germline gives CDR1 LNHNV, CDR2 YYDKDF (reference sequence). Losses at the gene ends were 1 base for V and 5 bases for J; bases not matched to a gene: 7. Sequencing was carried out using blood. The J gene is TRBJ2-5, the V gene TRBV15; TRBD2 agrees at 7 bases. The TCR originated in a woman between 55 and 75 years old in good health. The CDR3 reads CATSRGTSGRETQYF. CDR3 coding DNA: TGTGCCACCAGCAGAGGGACTAGTGGGAGGGAGACCCAGTACTTC.